This T cell receptor (beta chain) is drawn from a study of blood T cell repertoires in COVID-19. Study context: There were acute and convalescent COVID-19 samples, and they came from the United States, Italy and Spain. T cells, B-cell-depleted T cells, or PBMCs supplied cDNA or gDNA.

This clone was detected a few times. As processed by the authors: The assay estimated nucleated cells by amplifying reference gene primers. The repertoire was sequenced with immunoSEQ multiplex PCR; TCRdb's copy has only in-frame clones and lacks some. Clone size and the V and J calls come from that table; the DNA yielded D and trimming. The sample shows about 230,000 clones, approximately 82% of them seen only once. The sequenced sample consisted of peripheral blood. This clonotype originated in a woman in her 70s with active or convalescent COVID-19.

CDR3 in DNA: TGTGCCAGCAGCGCCGTGGGGCCCTACGAGCAGTACTTC. It yields the protein CASSAVGPYEQYF. The chain recombines TRBV12-3 or TRBV12-4 with TRBJ2-7; the D gene is possibly TRBD1 (5 bases). Trimming took off 6 bases at V and 2 bases at J, with 11 bases between the two ends. CDR3 length: 13 amino acids.